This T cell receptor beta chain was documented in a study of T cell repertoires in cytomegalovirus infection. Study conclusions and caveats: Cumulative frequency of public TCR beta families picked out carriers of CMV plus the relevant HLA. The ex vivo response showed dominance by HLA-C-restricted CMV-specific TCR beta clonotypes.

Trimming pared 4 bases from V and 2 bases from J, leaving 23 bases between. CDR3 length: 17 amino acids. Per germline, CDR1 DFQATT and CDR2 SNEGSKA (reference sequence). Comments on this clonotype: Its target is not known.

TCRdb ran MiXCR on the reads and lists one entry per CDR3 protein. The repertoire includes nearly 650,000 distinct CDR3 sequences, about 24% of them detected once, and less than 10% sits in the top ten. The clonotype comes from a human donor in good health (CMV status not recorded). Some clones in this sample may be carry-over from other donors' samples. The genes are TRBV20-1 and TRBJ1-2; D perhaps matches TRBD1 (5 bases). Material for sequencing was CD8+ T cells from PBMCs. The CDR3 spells CSATGWGNTSGNYGYTF. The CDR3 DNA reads TGCAGTGCTACTGGGTGGGGCAACACATCAGGGAACTATGGCTACACCTTC.